One sample yielded the 13 T cell receptor beta chains listed below, sequenced in a study of control samples from healthy donors and cancer patients. Assay: immunoSEQ multiplex PCR; the TCRdb copy retains only in-frame clones and omits some. The repertoire holds tens of thousands of clones, with 84% as singletons. Sequencing was carried out using PBMCs. The receptor set was obtained from a man between 65 and 85 years old with lung cancer.

The genes are TRBV3-1 (or the pseudogene TRBV3-2) and TRBJ1-6; 9 bases fit TRBD1. Germline CDR1 reads LGHDT; CDR2 reads YNNKEL (reference sequence). J was trimmed by 10 bases and V by 2 bases; bases with no gene match: 3. The length of the CDR3 is 14 residues. The CDR3: CASSQTGGGSPLHF. As DNA, the CDR3 is TGTGCCAGCAGCCAAACAGGGGGCGGGTCACCCCTCCACTTT.

The gene calls are TRBV6-6 and TRBJ2-7; 9 bases align to TRBD1. This CDR3 spans 17 amino acids. Germline V gene lookup returns CDR1 MNHNY and CDR2 SVGAGI (reference sequence). V gave up 5 bases and J gave up 6 bases; unmatched junction bases: 17. In nucleotides, the CDR3 is TGTGCCAGCAGTCCTACAATATGGAACAGGGGGCTCCCCGAGCAGTACTTC. Amino acid sequence: CASSPTIWNRGLPEQYF.

This rearrangement joins TRBV18 to TRBJ1-1; D might be TRBD1 (6 bases). This CDR3 is built from 15 residues. Per germline, CDR1 KGHSH and CDR2 LQKENI. Trimming shortened V by 5 bases and J by 7 bases, and 20 bases separated the two germline ends. The CDR3 spells CASSTDQGGRDEAFF. The CDR3 nucleotides are TGTGCCAGCTCAACAGACCAAGGGGGTCGGGATGAAGCTTTCTTT. The full variable domain, in which reference TRBV18 and TRBJ1-1 provide the parts outside the CDR3, is NAGVMQNPRHLVRRRGQEARLRCSPMKGHSHVYWYRQLPEEGLKFMVYLQKENIIDESGMPKERFSAEFPKEGPSILRIQQVVRGDSAAYFCASSTDQGGRDEAFFGQGTRLTVV.

V and J are TRBV5-6 and TRBJ2-2, with 10 bases identical to TRBD1. The V segment lost 0 bases and the J segment 7 bases; nucleotides outside the gene matches: 3. The length of the CDR3 is 15 residues. Per the germline V gene, CDR1 is SGHDT and CDR2 is YYEEEE. CDR3 protein: CASSLDDRGRGELFF. In nucleotides, the CDR3 is TGTGCCAGCAGCTTGGACGACAGGGGGCGCGGGGAGCTGTTTTTT.

The chain joins TRBV6-5 to TRBJ1-4, with 8 nucleotides matching TRBD1. Germline CDR1 is MNHEY and CDR2 is SVGAGI. CDR3 length: 14 residues. V lost 5 bases and J lost 8; bases outside the gene matches: 7. The CDR3 nucleotides read TGTGCCAGCAGTCCGCCGACAGGGGTGGAAAAACTGTTTTTT. It codes for CASSPPTGVEKLFF.

The chain employs TRBV5-5 and TRBJ1-2, with TRBD1 matching over 7 bases. The germline V gene encodes CDR1 SGHKS and CDR2 YYEKEE (reference sequence). Trimming at V came to 1 base and at J to 3 bases, leaving 0 bases not matched to a gene. The CDR3 is 13 residues long. CDR3 coding DNA: TGTGCCAGCAGCTTGACAGGGGACTATGGCTACACCTTC. Protein product: CASSLTGDYGYTF. The full variable domain, rest sourced from reference TRBV5-5 and TRBJ1-2, is DAGVTQSPTHLIKTRGQQVTLRCSPISGHKSVSWYQQVLGQGPQFIFQYYEKEERGRGNFPDRFSARQFPNYSSELNVNALLLGDSALYLCASSLTGDYGYTFGSGTRLTVV.

This chain links TRBV29-1 with TRBJ2-7, with TRBD1 matching over 8 bases. Trimming removed 6 bases from V and 12 bases from J; junction bases left unmatched: 25. CDR1 and CDR2 (germline): SQVTM, ANQGSEA. The CDR3 is made up of 16 amino acids. In nucleotides, the CDR3 is TGCAGCGTCCCTTCCCCCATCAGGACAGGGATAGTTATCGGGTACTTC. Amino acid sequence: CSVPSPIRTGIVIGYF.

The chain links TRBV3-1 (or the pseudogene TRBV3-2) to TRBJ2-7; D is perhaps TRBD1 (6 bases). Germline CDR1 is LGHDT and CDR2 is YNNKEL (reference sequence). Trimming removed 0 bases at V and 0 bases at J, with 18 bases between. The CDR3 runs to 18 residues. The CDR3 nucleotides are TGTGCCAGCAGCCAAGATGTGGTAGGGCAGGGGTTCTCCTACGAGCAGTACTTC. Its translation is CASSQDVVGQGFSYEQYF.

The rearrangement uses TRBV5-4 and TRBJ2-7, with D unclear. Germline CDR1 is SGHNT and CDR2 is YYREEE (reference sequence). The CDR3 contains 12 residues. The V end was cut by 3 bases, the J end by 2 bases, with 6 bases between. The CDR3 DNA is TGTGCCAGCAGCTCTAACACCTACGAGCAGTACTTC. Protein sequence: CASSSNTYEQYF. Filled out from reference TRBV5-4 and TRBJ2-7, the complete variable domain reads ETGVTQSPTHLIKTRGQQVTLRCSSQSGHNTVSWYQQALGQGPQFIFQYYREEENGRGNFPPRFSGLQFPNYSSELNVNALELDDSALYLCASSSNTYEQYFGPGTRLTVT.

The genes are TRBV9 and TRBJ2-2; 14 bases map to TRBD2. The germline V gene encodes CDR1 SGDLS and CDR2 YYNGEE. The CDR3 loop spans 17 amino acids. With 4 bases clipped from V and 3 bases from J, the junction kept 5 bases outside the gene matches. The CDR3 sequence: CASSRGTSGGDTGELFF. The CDR3 DNA sequence: TGTGCCAGCAGCCGGGGGACTAGCGGGGGAGACACCGGGGAGCTGTTTTTT.

This clone was detected once. The chain combines TRBV5-1 with TRBJ2-5; D not certain. V was clipped by 0 bases and J by 6 bases, with 15 bases between them. This CDR3 contains 15 residues. Per the germline V gene, CDR1 is SGHRS and CDR2 is YFSETQ. CDR3: CASSLEVGNAKTQYF. The CDR3 DNA follows: TGCGCCAGCAGCTTGGAAGTGGGTAACGCAAAGACCCAGTACTTC.

V and J are TRBV14 and TRBJ2-7; either TRBD1 or TRBD2 may supply D (5 bases each). Germline V lookup: CDR1 SGHDN, CDR2 FVKESK. This CDR3 comprises 15 residues. V lost 1 base to trimming and J lost 2 bases, with 12 bases between them. CDR3: CASSQGRGFTYEQYF. In DNA form, the CDR3 reads TGTGCCAGCAGCCAAGGACGGGGCTTTACCTACGAGCAGTACTTC.

In DNA, the CDR3 is TGTGCCACCAGTGACCCGGACAGGGCAGGTCAGCCCCAGCATTTT. Translation: CATSDPDRAGQPQHF. This chain connects TRBV24-1 to TRBJ1-5, with TRBD1 identical over 8 bases. The CDR3 loop spans 15 amino acids. Germline V lookup: CDR1 KGHDR, CDR2 SFDVKD. With V trimmed by 4 bases and J by 6 bases, 7 bases remained unmatched.